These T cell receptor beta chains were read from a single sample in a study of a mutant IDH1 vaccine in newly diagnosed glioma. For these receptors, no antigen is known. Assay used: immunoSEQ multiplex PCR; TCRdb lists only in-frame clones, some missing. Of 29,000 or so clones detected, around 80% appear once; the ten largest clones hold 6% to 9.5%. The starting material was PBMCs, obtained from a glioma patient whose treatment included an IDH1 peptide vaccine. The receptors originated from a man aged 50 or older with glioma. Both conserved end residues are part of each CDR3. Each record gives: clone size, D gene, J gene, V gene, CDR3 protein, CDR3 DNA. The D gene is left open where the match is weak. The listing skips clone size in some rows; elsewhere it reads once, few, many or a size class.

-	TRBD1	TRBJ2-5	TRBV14	CASSQVGGLKTQYF	TGTGCCAGCAGCCAAGTAGGGGGCCTCAAGACCCAGTACTTC
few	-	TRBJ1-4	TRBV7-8	CASSFWMDNEKLFF	TGTGCCAGCAGCTTTTGGATGGATAATGAAAAACTGTTTTTT
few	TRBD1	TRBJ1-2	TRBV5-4	CASSRSRDRGRMKNGYTF	TGTGCCAGCAGCCGTAGCCGGGACAGGGGGCGCATGAAGAATGGCTACACCTTC
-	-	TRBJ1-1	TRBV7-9	CASSLGVMNTEAFF	TGTGCCAGCAGTCTTGGGGTAATGAACACTGAAGCTTTCTTT
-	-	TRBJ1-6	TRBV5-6	CASSLLSGSSDNSPLHF	TGTGCCAGCAGCTTGTTAAGTGGGAGCTCCGATAATTCACCCCTCCACTTT
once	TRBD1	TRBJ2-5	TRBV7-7	CASSSYTGAGETQYF	TGTGCCAGCAGCTCTTATACAGGGGCGGGAGAGACCCAGTACTTC
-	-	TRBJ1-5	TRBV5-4	CASSQDSNQPQHF	TGTGCCAGCAGCCAAGACAGTAATCAGCCCCAGCATTTT
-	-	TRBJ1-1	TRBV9	CASSVSPEGTEAFF	TGTGCCAGCAGCGTATCACCAGAGGGCACTGAAGCTTTCTTT
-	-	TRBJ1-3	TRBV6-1	CASSSDGRGNTIYF	TGTGCCAGCAGTTCAGACGGGAGGGGAAACACCATATATTTT
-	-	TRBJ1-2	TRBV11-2	CASSQSSLSYGYTF	TGTGCCAGCAGCCAAAGCAGCTTGAGCTATGGCTACACCTTC
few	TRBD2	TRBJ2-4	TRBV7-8	CASSLNRLAGGVNLAKNIQYF	TGTGCCAGCAGCTTAAACCGACTAGCGGGAGGGGTCAATTTAGCCAAAAACATTCAGTACTTC
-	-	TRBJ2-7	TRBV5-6	CASSLVKGEQYF	TGTGCCAGCAGCTTGGTTAAGGGCGAGCAGTACTTC
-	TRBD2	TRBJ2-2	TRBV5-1	CASRPPGLAETGELFF	TGCGCCAGCAGGCCACCGGGACTAGCAGAAACCGGGGAGCTGTTTTTT
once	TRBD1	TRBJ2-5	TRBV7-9	CASSYLGQGVETQYF	TGTGCCAGCAGCTACCTCGGACAGGGAGTGGAGACCCAGTACTTC
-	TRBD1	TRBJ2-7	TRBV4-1	CASSPGQDSYEQYF	TGCGCCAGCAGCCCCGGACAGGACTCCTACGAGCAGTACTTC
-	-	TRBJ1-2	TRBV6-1	CASSEEGPRYGYTF	TGTGCCAGCAGTGAGGAAGGACCGCGGTATGGCTACACCTTC
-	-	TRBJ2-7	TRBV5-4	CGRQGKNYEQYF	TGTGGCCGGCAGGGGAAGAACTACGAGCAGTACTTC
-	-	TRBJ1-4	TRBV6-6	CASSPGHKSREKLFF	TGTGCCAGCAGCCCTGGACACAAATCGAGGGAAAAACTGTTTTTT
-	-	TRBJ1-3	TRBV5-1	CASSLEQTGNTIYF	TGCGCCAGCAGCTTAGAGCAGACTGGAAACACCATATATTTT
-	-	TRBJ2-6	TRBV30	CAWNPGANVLTF	TGTGCCTGGAACCCTGGGGCCAACGTCCTGACTTTC
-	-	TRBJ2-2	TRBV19	CASSIQGSGELFF	TGTGCCAGTAGTATCCAGGGTAGCGGGGAGCTGTTTTTT
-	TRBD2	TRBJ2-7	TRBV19	CASSITSGGTVEQYF	TGTGCCAGTAGTATCACTAGCGGGGGGACGGTCGAGCAGTACTTC
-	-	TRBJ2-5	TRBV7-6	CASSFGVETQYF	TGTGCCAGCAGCTTCGGTGTAGAGACCCAGTACTTC
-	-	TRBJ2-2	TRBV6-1	CASAQYQLNTGELFF	TGTGCCAGTGCCCAATACCAACTGAACACCGGGGAGCTGTTTTTT
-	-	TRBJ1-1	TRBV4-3	CASSLRLMNTEAFF	TGCGCCAGCAGCCTCCGGCTGATGAACACTGAAGCTTTCTTT
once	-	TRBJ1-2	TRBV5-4	CASSLGPFDKDGYTF	TGTGCCAGCAGCTTGGGCCCTTTCGATAAGGACGGCTACACCTTC
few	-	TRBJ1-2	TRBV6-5	CASSYFREGNYGYTF	TGTGCCAGCAGTTATTTCAGGGAAGGGAACTATGGCTACACCTTC
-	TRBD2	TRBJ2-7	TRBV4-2	CASSQELADSSYEQYF	TGTGCCAGCAGCCAAGAACTAGCGGATAGCTCCTACGAGCAGTACTTC
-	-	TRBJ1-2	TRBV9	CASRAAADGYTF	TGTGCCAGCAGGGCGGCGGCAGATGGCTACACCTTC
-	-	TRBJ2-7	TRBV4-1	CASSHPRGGGEQYF	TGCGCCAGCAGCCACCCCAGGGGGGGTGGCGAGCAGTACTTC
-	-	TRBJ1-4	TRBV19	CASSMGRTATNEKLFF	TGTGCCAGTAGTATGGGGCGGACAGCAACTAATGAAAAACTGTTTTTT
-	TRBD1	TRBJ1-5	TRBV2	CASREQGTQPQHF	TGTGCCAGCAGAGAACAGGGGACCCAGCCCCAGCATTTT
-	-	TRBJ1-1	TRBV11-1	CASSSATANTEAFF	TGTGCCAGCAGCTCAGCGACAGCGAACACTGAAGCTTTCTTT
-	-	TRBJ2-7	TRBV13	CASSRFAGTGGYEQYF	TGTGCCAGCAGCCGATTCGCCGGGACCGGGGGCTACGAGCAGTACTTC
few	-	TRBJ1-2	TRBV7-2	CASSLGLVEGSGGYTF	TGTGCCAGCAGCTTAGGACTGGTGGAAGGGTCTGGTGGCTACACCTTC